This T cell receptor beta chain was observed in a study of T cells after yellow fever vaccination. One entry per CDR3 protein results from TCRdb running MiXCR on the 5' RACE reads. Seen here are about 630,000 distinct CDR3 sequences, roughly an eighth observed once, and the top ten hold 15%. In its sample, this clonotype was seen many times. The V segment lost 5 bases and the J segment 4 bases; nucleotides outside the gene matches: 4. Germline V gene data show CDR1 as SGHTA and CDR2 as FQGNSA. The CDR3 totals 14 residues. V and J are TRBV7-2 and TRBJ2-3, with 9 bases fitting TRBD2. This clonotype originated in a man younger than 40 who received the YFV17D yellow fever vaccine. The sequences come from PBMCs, collected on the day of the yellow fever booster vaccination. In DNA, the CDR3 is TGTGCCAGCAGCCTTAGCGGGAGAGCAGATACGCAGTATTTT. This sequence encodes CASSLSGRADTQYF.